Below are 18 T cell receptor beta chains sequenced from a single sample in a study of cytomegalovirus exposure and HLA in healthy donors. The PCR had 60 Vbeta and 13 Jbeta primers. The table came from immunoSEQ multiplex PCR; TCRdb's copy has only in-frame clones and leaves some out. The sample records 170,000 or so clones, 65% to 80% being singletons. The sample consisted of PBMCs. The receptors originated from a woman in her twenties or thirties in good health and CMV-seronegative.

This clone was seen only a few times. The CDR3 DNA follows: TGTGCCAGCAGCGACAGGCGAAAAGGAACTGAAGCTTTCTTT. Amino acids: CASSDRRKGTEAFF. The genes are TRBV6-5 and TRBJ1-1, with D maybe TRBD1 (6 bases). The germline V gene has CDR1 MNHEY and CDR2 SVGAGI. V was pared by 6 bases and J by 5 bases, with 16 bases between. The CDR3 has 14 amino acids.

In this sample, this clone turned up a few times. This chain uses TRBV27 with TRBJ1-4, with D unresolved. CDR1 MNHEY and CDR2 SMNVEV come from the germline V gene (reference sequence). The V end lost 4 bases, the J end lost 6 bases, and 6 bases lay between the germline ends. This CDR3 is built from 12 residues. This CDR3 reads CASSSRDEKLFF. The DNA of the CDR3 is TGTGCCAGCAGTTCCCGTGATGAAAAACTGTTTTTT.

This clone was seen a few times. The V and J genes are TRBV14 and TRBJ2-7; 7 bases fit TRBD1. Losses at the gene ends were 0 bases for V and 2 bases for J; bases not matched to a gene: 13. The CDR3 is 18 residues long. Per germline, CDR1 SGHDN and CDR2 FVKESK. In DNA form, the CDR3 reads TGTGCCAGCAGCCAAGATCAAAGGTGGGACAGCGCTACCTACGAGCAGTACTTC. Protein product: CASSQDQRWDSATYEQYF.

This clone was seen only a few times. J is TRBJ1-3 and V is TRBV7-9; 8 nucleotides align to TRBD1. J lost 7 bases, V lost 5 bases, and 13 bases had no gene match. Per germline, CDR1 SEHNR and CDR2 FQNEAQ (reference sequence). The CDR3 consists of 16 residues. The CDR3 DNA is TGTGCCAGCAGCAACACAGGGGGTTCACTCGGCAACACCATATATTTT. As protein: CASSNTGGSLGNTIYF.

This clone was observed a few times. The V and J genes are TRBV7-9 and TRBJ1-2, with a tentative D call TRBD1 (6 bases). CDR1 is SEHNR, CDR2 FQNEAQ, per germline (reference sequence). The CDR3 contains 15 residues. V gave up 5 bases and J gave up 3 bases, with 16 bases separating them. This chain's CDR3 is CASSHAGGAHYGYTF. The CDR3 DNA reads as TGTGCCAGCAGCCACGCTGGGGGGGCCCACTATGGCTACACCTTC.

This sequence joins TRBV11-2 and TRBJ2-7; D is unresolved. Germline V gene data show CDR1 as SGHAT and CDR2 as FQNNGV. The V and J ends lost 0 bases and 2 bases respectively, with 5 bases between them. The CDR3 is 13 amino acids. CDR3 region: CASSLDRPYEQYF. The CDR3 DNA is TGTGCCAGCAGCTTAGACAGGCCCTACGAGCAGTACTTC.

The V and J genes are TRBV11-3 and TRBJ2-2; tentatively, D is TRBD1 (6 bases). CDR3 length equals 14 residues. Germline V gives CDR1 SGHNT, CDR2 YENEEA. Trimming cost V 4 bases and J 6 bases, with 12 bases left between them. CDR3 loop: CASSSDRPAGELFF. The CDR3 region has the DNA TGTGCCAGCAGCTCCGACAGGCCGGCCGGGGAGCTGTTTTTT.

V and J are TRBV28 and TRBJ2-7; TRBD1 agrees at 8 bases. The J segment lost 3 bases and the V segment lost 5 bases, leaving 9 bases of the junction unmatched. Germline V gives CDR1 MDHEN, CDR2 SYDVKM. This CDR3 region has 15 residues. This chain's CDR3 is CASSARWTGNYEQYF. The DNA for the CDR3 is TGTGCCAGCAGTGCCCGGTGGACAGGGAACTACGAGCAGTACTTC.

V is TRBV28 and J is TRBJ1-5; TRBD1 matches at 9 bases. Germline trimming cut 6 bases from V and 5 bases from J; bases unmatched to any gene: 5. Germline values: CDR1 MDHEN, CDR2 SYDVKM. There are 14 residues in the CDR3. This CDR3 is CASRGGTGYQPQHF. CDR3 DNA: TGTGCCAGCAGGGGGGGGACAGGGTATCAGCCCCAGCATTTT.

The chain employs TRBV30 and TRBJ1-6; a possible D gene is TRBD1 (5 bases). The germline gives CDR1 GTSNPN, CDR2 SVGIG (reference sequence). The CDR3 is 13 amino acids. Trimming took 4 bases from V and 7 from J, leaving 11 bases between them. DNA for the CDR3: TGTGCCTGGACGGGGGATCGGAATTCACCCCTCCACTTT. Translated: CAWTGDRNSPLHF. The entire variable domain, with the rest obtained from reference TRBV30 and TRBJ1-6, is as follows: SQTIHQWPATLVQPVGSPLSLECTVEGTSNPNLYWYRQAAGRGLQLLFYSVGIGQISSEVPQNLSASRPQDRQFILSSKKLLLSDSGFYLCAWTGDRNSPLHFGNGTRLTVT.

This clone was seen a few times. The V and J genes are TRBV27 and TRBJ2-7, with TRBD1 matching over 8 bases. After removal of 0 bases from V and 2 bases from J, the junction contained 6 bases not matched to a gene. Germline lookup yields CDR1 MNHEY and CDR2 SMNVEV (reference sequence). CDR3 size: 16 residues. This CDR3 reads CASSLSYGTGAYEQYF. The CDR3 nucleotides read TGTGCCAGCAGTTTATCGTACGGGACAGGAGCCTACGAGCAGTACTTC.

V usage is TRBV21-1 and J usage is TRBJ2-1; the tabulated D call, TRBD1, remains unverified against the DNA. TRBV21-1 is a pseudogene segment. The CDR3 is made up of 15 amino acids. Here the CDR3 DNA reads TGTGCCGAACCACGACAGTCCGGGTACTACAATGAGCAGTTCTTC. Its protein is CAEPRQSGYYNEQFF.

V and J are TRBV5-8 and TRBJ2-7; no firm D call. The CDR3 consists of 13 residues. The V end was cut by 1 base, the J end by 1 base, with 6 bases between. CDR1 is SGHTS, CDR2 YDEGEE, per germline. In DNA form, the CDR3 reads TGTGCCAGCAGCTTGCGGTATTCCTACGAGCAGTACTTC. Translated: CASSLRYSYEQYF.

The CDR3 DNA sequence: TGTGCCAGCAGTGAATCGCGGGGGGGTGGAAATGAGCAGTTCTTC. It translates to CASSESRGGGNEQFF. This chain links TRBV2 with TRBJ2-1; 9 bases match TRBD2. Germline V lookup: CDR1 SNHLY, CDR2 FYNNEI. This CDR3 contains 15 residues. V gave up 2 bases and J gave up 7 bases; unmatched junction bases: 6.

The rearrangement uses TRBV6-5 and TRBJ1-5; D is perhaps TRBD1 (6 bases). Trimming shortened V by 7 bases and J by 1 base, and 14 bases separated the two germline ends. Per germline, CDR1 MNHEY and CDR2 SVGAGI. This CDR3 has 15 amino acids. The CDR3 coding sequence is TGTGCCAGCACCCCCCAGGGGAAAAGCAATCAGCCCCAGCATTTT. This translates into CASTPQGKSNQPQHF.

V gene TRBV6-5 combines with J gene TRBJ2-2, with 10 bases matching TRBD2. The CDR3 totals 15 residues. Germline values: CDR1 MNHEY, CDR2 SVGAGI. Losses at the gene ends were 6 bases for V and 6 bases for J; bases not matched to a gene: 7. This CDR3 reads CASRLGLAVPGELFF. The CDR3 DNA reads TGTGCCAGCAGATTAGGACTAGCGGTGCCCGGGGAGCTGTTTTTT.

CDR3 residues: CASQAGVVNEQFF. Here the CDR3 DNA reads TGTGCCAGCCAGGCAGGGGTTGTGAATGAGCAGTTCTTC. This chain uses TRBV6-1 with TRBJ2-1; D might be TRBD1 (6 bases). This CDR3 region has 13 residues. V lost 8 bases and J lost 7, with 15 bases in between. Germline CDR1 reads MNHNS; CDR2 reads SASEGT.

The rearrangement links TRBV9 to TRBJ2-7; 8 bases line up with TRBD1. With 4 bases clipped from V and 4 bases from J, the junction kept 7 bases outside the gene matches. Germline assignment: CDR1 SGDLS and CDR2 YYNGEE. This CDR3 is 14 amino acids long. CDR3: CASSSGDRIYEQYF. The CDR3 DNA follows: TGTGCCAGCAGCTCCGGGGACAGGATATACGAGCAGTACTTC. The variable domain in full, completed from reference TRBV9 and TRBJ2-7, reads DSGVTQTPKHLITATGQRVTLRCSPRSGDLSVYWYQQSLDQGLQFLIQYYNGEERAKGNILERFSAQQFPDLHSELNLSSLELGDSALYFCASSSGDRIYEQYFGPGTRLTVT.